Below, one T cell receptor beta chain is given with its context. Its cognate antigen is unknown. Mismatch with germline at one junction end may stem from a read error. The data originate from a study of cytomegalovirus exposure and HLA in healthy donors. Study conclusions and caveats: The authors reported that TCR beta sequences could predict HLA-A and HLA-B alleles. These predictions were accurate for most subjects in the first cohort. Later analysis identified a missense DCLRE1C variant that was linked to TCR beta V- and J-gene trimming. Apart from CMV serostatus, no immune exposure information was available.

Primers for the PCR totalled 60 Vbeta and 13 Jbeta. Some clones are missing from TCRdb's copy, which holds only in-frame ones; the method was immunoSEQ multiplex PCR. Seen here are 60,000 to 90,000 clones, 84% observed once, and the top ten hold around 18%. CDR1 and CDR2 (germline): SSHAT, FNYEAQ (reference sequence). The CDR3 length is 17 residues. Specimen: PBMCs. The TCR was taken from a man aged 70 or older in good health and CMV-seropositive. This chain connects TRBV7-7 to TRBJ2-1; TRBD2 matches 10 bases. CDR3: CASSPYSSGSSYNEQFF. CDR3 DNA sequence: TGTGCTAGCAGCCCCTATTCTAGCGGGAGCTCCTACAATGAGCAGTTCTTC.